This TCR beta chain was sequenced for a study of glioma-infiltrating T cells. There are 13 residues in the CDR3. V was trimmed by 7 bases and J by 6 bases, leaving 15 bases between them. Germline lookup yields CDR1 MNHEY and CDR2 SMNVEV (reference sequence). TCR alpha and beta CDR3 regions were amplified from RNA using iRepertoire nested multiplex PCR. One-step reverse transcription and amplification started from approximately 100-400 ng of tissue mRNA or PBMC total RNA. TCRdb re-called the multiplex PCR reads through MiXCR, storing one row per CDR3 protein. The sample has approximately 100,000 distinct CDR3 sequences, around 30% seen once. Study-level findings and limits: Very few CDR3 sequences were shared between tissue and blood. Above-expected tissue-blood divergence occurred in all gliomas, most in low-grade ones.

This clonotype was detected many times. Antigen specificity is unknown. Sample: glioma tissue, nonneoplastic brain tissue, or PBMCs (not recorded which). The rearrangement uses TRBV27 and TRBJ1-1; a weak D match, TRBD1 (6 bases). This receptor was taken from a human donor with low-grade glioma or glioblastoma, undergoing nonglioma brain surgery, or in good health (not recorded which). The CDR3 protein is CASMEGDGAEAFF. Here the CDR3 DNA reads TGTGCCAGCATGGAGGGGGATGGGGCTGAAGCTTTCTTT.